This T cell receptor (beta chain) was identified during a study of T cell responses to AZD1222 COVID-19 vaccine. Study as a whole: Whether given at about 4 or about 12 weeks, second doses were pooled.

The data were produced by immunoSEQ multiplex PCR, yet TCRdb's version contains in-frame clones alone and is incomplete. The table includes around 130,000 clones, about nine tenths detected once. The trim removed 1 base at V and 3 bases at J, leaving 7 bases unmatched. CDR3 length equals 15 residues. Germline V gives CDR1 SGHRS, CDR2 YFSETQ. This chain links TRBV5-1 with TRBJ2-7; TRBD1 matches at 7 bases. This specimen was peripheral blood, taken on day 0 of AZD1222 vaccination. The sequence was collected from an adult in good health. The CDR3 nucleotides read TGCGCCAGCAGCTTGACCGGGACAGTACACTACGAGCAGTACTTC. This translates into CASSLTGTVHYEQYF.